These 32 T cell receptor beta chains originate from one sample sequenced in a study of T cells after yellow fever vaccination. TCRdb re-called the 5' RACE reads with MiXCR, one entry per CDR3 protein. The table has some 110,000 distinct CDR3 sequences, approximately 8.4% seen once. The sequencing here drew on CD8+ T cells sorted from PBMCs, taken 45 days after the yellow fever booster vaccination. These receptors were obtained from a man aged 25 to 40 who received the YFV17D yellow fever vaccine.

This clonotype has more than one count but fewer than ten. The V gene is TRBV5-6, the J gene TRBJ2-7; D could derive from TRBD1 or TRBD2 (5 bases each). Between the trimmed V and J ends, which lost 2 bases and 4 bases, there was a span of 16 bases. The CDR3 has 15 amino acids. Germline assignment: CDR1 SGHDT and CDR2 YYEEEE. The CDR3 region has the DNA TGTGCCAGCAGCTTAGATGGGCAGGGACGTTACGAGCAGTACTTC. Translation gives CASSLDGQGRYEQYF. Together with reference TRBV5-6 and TRBJ2-7, the CDR3 gives the full variable domain: DAGVTQSPTHLIKTRGQQVTLRCSPKSGHDTVSWYQQALGQGPQFIFQYYEEEERQRGNFPDRFSGHQFPNYSSELNVNALLLGDSALYLCASSLDGQGRYEQYFGPGTRLTVT.

This clonotype appeared many times. The J gene is TRBJ1-1, the V gene TRBV18; D remains ambiguous. V dropped 3 bases and J dropped 7 bases, with 18 bases sitting between them. The CDR3 contains 15 residues. The germline V gene encodes CDR1 KGHSH and CDR2 LQKENI. The CDR3 reads CASSPEWDFSDEAFF. Here the CDR3 DNA reads TGTGCCAGCTCACCCGAATGGGATTTCAGCGATGAAGCTTTCTTT.

This clonotype was detected many times. The chain couples TRBV7-9 to TRBJ1-5; 10 bases align to TRBD1. V shed 5 bases, J shed 4 bases, and the junction held 5 bases outside the gene matches. The CDR3 is 15 amino acids. The V gene's germline CDR1 is SEHNR and CDR2 FQNEAQ (reference sequence). The CDR3 DNA sequence: TGTGCCAGCAGCGAGGGACAGGGGTGGAATCAGCCCCAGCATTTT. Translated: CASSEGQGWNQPQHF. Drawing the rest from reference TRBV7-9 and TRBJ1-5, the complete variable domain is DTGVSQNPRHKITKRGQNVTFRCDPISEHNRLYWYRQTLGQGPEFLTYFQNEAQLEKSRLLSDRFSAERPKGSFSTLEIQRTEQGDSAMYLCASSEGQGWNQPQHFGDGTRLSIL.

This clonotype was picked up many times. The chain uses TRBV7-9 and TRBJ2-7, with 10 bases that match TRBD1. CDR1 SEHNR and CDR2 FQNEAQ come from the germline V gene (reference sequence). This CDR3 has 15 residues. V lost 1 base, J lost 5 bases, and 5 bases stayed unmatched. CDR3 in amino acids: CASSLGIGTGDEQYF. CDR3 coding DNA: TGTGCCAGCAGCTTAGGTATTGGGACAGGGGACGAGCAGTACTTC.

This clonotype was seen ten or more times. This chain connects TRBV15 to TRBJ2-7, with D unclear. This CDR3 has 12 amino acids. Germline CDR1 LNHNV, CDR2 YYDKDF (reference sequence). Deletions cut 0 bases from V and 5 bases from J, with 5 bases between. The CDR3 nucleotides read TGTGCCACCAGCAGAGATGGCCACGAGCAGTACTTC. It yields the protein CATSRDGHEQYF.

This clonotype was seen many times. J is TRBJ2-1 and V is TRBV7-8; D perhaps matches TRBD2 (6 bases). The CDR3 consists of 15 residues. V lost 2 bases, J lost 5 bases, and 13 bases lay in between. CDR1 is SGHVS, CDR2 FQNEAQ, per germline. The CDR3 DNA sequence: TGTGCCAGCAGCTTAACGGCTAGCGCTAACAATGAGCAGTTCTTC. Amino acid sequence: CASSLTASANNEQFF.

The chain uses TRBV19 and TRBJ2-1; the match to TRBD2 covers 7 bases. The ends lost 3 bases at V and 7 bases at J; junction bases unmatched: 12. Germline CDR1 is LNHDA and CDR2 is SQIVND (reference sequence). The CDR3 is 16 residues long. The CDR3: CASSIPTLTGGNEQFF. CDR3 DNA sequence: TGTGCCAGTAGTATCCCTACACTAACGGGGGGAAATGAGCAGTTCTTC.

This clonotype came up many times. The chain couples TRBV28 to TRBJ2-2; no firm D call. The CDR3 has 13 amino acids. Germline values: CDR1 MDHEN, CDR2 SYDVKM. The V end was cut by 2 bases, the J end by 7 bases, with 8 bases between. CDR3 region: CASSLKGVGELFF. CDR3 in DNA: TGTGCCAGCAGTTTAAAGGGTGTCGGGGAGCTGTTTTTT.

Notes on this clonotype: A much larger clone lies one base from this, so it may be a read error. The chain combines TRBV28 with TRBJ2-5; 13 bases agree with TRBD2. CDR1 and CDR2 from the germline V gene are MDHEN and SYDVKM. CDR3 length: 16 amino acids. The trim removed 6 bases at V and 5 bases at J, leaving 9 bases unmatched. The CDR3 nucleotides are TGTGCCAGCAGCCCGACTAGCGGGAGGACACACGAGACCCAGTACTTC. This sequence encodes CASSPTSGRTHETQYF.

This clonotype was detected ten times or more. CDR3 bases: TGTGCCAGTAAGGGGGGCCGGGAGCTGTTTTTT. Residues: CASKGGRELFF. This chain connects TRBV27 to TRBJ2-2; either TRBD1 or TRBD2 may fit D (6 bases each). V was pared by 9 bases and J by 9 bases, with 11 bases between. The germline V gene encodes CDR1 MNHEY and CDR2 SMNVEV (reference sequence). CDR3 size: 11 residues.

This clonotype was counted a few times. The J gene is TRBJ2-5, the V gene TRBV4-3; D perhaps matches TRBD1 (6 bases). V gave up 4 bases and J gave up 2 bases, with 14 bases separating them. CDR1 is LGHNA, CDR2 YSLEER, per germline. The CDR3 sequence is 15 residues long. The CDR3 protein is CASSPSWTEQETQYF. In DNA form, the CDR3 reads TGCGCCAGCAGCCCATCGTGGACAGAGCAAGAGACCCAGTACTTC.

This clonotype was recorded a few times. This chain links TRBV5-1 with TRBJ1-1; a weak D match, TRBD1 (6 bases). This CDR3 has 14 amino acids. The ends were cut back, 4 bases at V and 0 bases at J, with 10 bases in the middle. The germline gives CDR1 SGHRS, CDR2 YFSETQ. CDR3 region: CASSLQGMNTEAFF. CDR3 coding DNA: TGCGCCAGCAGCCTACAGGGAATGAACACTGAAGCTTTCTTT.

This clonotype came up a few times. The gene calls are TRBV28 and TRBJ2-6; 12 bases map to TRBD1. Germline CDR1 MDHEN, CDR2 SYDVKM. The CDR3 is 19 amino acids. V lost 6 bases to trimming and J lost 3 bases; unmatched junction nucleotides: 12. The CDR3 sequence is CASSNLGQGAIFGANVLTF. As DNA, the CDR3 is TGTGCCAGCAGCAACTTGGGACAGGGGGCGATCTTTGGGGCCAACGTCCTGACTTTC.

A note on this clonotype: This may arise from a read error, as a much more abundant clone is one base away. Here the CDR3 DNA reads TGTGCCAGCAGCTTAGGGAGCCTTGATTCTTTCTTT. This encodes CASSLGSLDSFF. The V call is TRBV7-8, the J call TRBJ1-1; D gene uncertain. CDR3 size: 12 residues. CDR1 and CDR2 from the germline V gene are SGHVS and FQNEAQ. Trimming stripped 1 base from V and 12 bases from J, with 12 bases between. Drawing the rest from reference TRBV7-8 and TRBJ1-1, the complete variable domain is GAGVSQSPRYKVAKRGQDVALRCDPISGHVSLFWYQQALGQGPEFLTYFQNEAQLDKSGLPSDRFFAERPEGSVSTLKIQRTQQEDSAVYLCASSLGSLDSFFGQGTRLTVV.

In this sample, this clonotype turned up a few times. V is TRBV6-1 and J is TRBJ2-5; D unclear. CDR1 MNHNS and CDR2 SASEGT come from the germline V gene. Trimming took 1 base from V and 2 from J, leaving 14 bases between them. The CDR3 covers 16 residues. DNA of the CDR3: TGTGCCAGCAGTGAAGGGGGTCTCCTGGGGCAAGAGACCCAGTACTTC. Translated: CASSEGGLLGQETQYF.

The table lists this clonotype with many counts. V gene TRBV5-5 combines with J gene TRBJ2-3; 8 nucleotides align to TRBD1. The J segment lost 3 bases and the V segment lost 4 bases, leaving 10 bases of the junction unmatched. CDR1 and CDR2 (germline): SGHKS, YYEKEE (reference sequence). The CDR3 is made up of 16 amino acids. The DNA of the CDR3 is TGTGCCAGCAGCGCCCCAGGGGGCGAAGGGACAGATACGCAGTATTTT. Protein sequence: CASSAPGGEGTDTQYF.

The chain's CDR3 is CATSGTGRTEAFF. In nucleotides, the CDR3 is TGTGCCACCAGTGGTACAGGGCGCACTGAAGCTTTCTTT. The chain couples TRBV24-1 to TRBJ1-1, with D possibly being TRBD1 (6 bases). The CDR3 contains 13 residues. Germline CDR1 is KGHDR and CDR2 is SFDVKD. Trimming took off 5 bases at V and 4 bases at J, with 10 bases between the two ends.

Note on this clonotype: A much larger clone is a single base away; this may be a read error. The chain uses TRBV7-2 and TRBJ2-3; 9 bases fit TRBD2. CDR1 and CDR2 from the germline V gene are SGHTA and FQGNSA. The CDR3 loop spans 17 amino acids. In DNA form, the CDR3 reads TGTGCCAGCAGCAGGGGCGTGGGGACTAGCCTCACAGATACGCGGTATTTT. Residues: CASSRGVGTSLTDTRYF.

The sample holds many counts of this clonotype. The chain has TRBV20-1 and TRBJ2-7; TRBD2 aligns across 10 bases. V lost 4 bases and J lost 2; bases outside the gene matches: 2. The CDR3 length is 13 residues. Germline V gene sequence: CDR1 DFQATT, CDR2 SNEGSKA (reference sequence). CDR3 nucleotides: TGCAGTGCTATCGGACTAGCGGCCTACGAGCAGTACTTC. Its translation is CSAIGLAAYEQYF.

This clonotype was counted ten times or more. The J gene is TRBJ2-1, the V gene TRBV7-2; no clear D. Trimming pared 2 bases from V and 10 bases from J, leaving 9 bases between. Germline V gene lookup returns CDR1 SGHTA and CDR2 FQGNSA. This CDR3 has 12 amino acids. The CDR3 coding sequence is TGTGCCAGCAGCTTAAATTCGTTGGAGCAGTTCTTC. Translation gives CASSLNSLEQFF. Full variable domain (remainder filled in from reference TRBV7-2 and TRBJ2-1): GAGVSQSPSNKVTEKGKDVELRCDPISGHTALYWYRQSLGQGLEFLIYFQGNSAPDKSGLPSDRFSAERTGGSVSTLTIQRTQQEDSAVYLCASSLNSLEQFFGPGTRLTVL.

This clonotype has ten or more counts. The rearrangement links TRBV27 to TRBJ1-4; no definite D call. The V end lost 5 bases, the J end lost 8 bases, and 15 bases lay between the germline ends. The CDR3 loop spans 14 amino acids. The germline V gene has CDR1 MNHEY and CDR2 SMNVEV (reference sequence). CDR3 sequence: CASSETPSGEKLFF. The CDR3 nucleotides are TGTGCCAGCAGTGAAACACCCTCGGGGGAAAAACTGTTTTTT.

This clonotype showed up many times. The rearrangement links TRBV11-3 to TRBJ2-1; no clear D gene. CDR1 SGHNT and CDR2 YENEEA come from the germline V gene. V gave up 4 bases and J gave up 5 bases, with 9 bases separating them. The CDR3 totals 13 residues. This chain's CDR3 is CASSSIPNNEQFF. CDR3 bases: TGTGCCAGCAGCTCTATACCGAACAATGAGCAGTTCTTC.

This clonotype was seen a handful of times. V and J are TRBV18 and TRBJ2-1; tentative D call: TRBD2 (6 bases). Germline-derived CDR1 and CDR2 are KGHSH and LQKENI. V was pared by 3 bases and J by 4 bases, with 13 bases between. The CDR3 contains 15 residues. The CDR3, as DNA: TGTGCCAGCTCACCCGTCTTAGCGGAGTACAATGAGCAGTTCTTC. This encodes CASSPVLAEYNEQFF.

Many counts were recorded for this clonotype. The V call is TRBV9, the J call TRBJ2-2; D is unclear. CDR1 is SGDLS, CDR2 YYNGEE, per germline. The CDR3 totals 17 residues. Between the trimmed V and J ends, which lost 3 bases and 0 bases, there was a span of 15 bases. The CDR3 loop is CASSGGGHPSNTGELFF. DNA of the CDR3: TGTGCCAGCAGCGGCGGCGGTCACCCATCGAACACCGGGGAGCTGTTTTTT. The whole variable domain, filled in from reference TRBV9 and TRBJ2-2, reads DSGVTQTPKHLITATGQRVTLRCSPRSGDLSVYWYQQSLDQGLQFLIQYYNGEERAKGNILERFSAQQFPDLHSELNLSSLELGDSALYFCASSGGGHPSNTGELFFGEGSRLTVL.

There are many counts of this clonotype. The V and J genes are TRBV27 and TRBJ2-7; D is perhaps TRBD1 (5 bases). Trimming shortened V by 2 bases and J by 0 bases, and 11 bases separated the two germline ends. The germline CDR1 and CDR2 sequences are MNHEY and SMNVEV (reference sequence). CDR3 length: 15 residues. The CDR3 coding sequence is TGTGCCAGCAGTTTAACAGGCCAAAGCTCCTACGAGCAGTACTTC. Translating it yields CASSLTGQSSYEQYF.

The rearrangement joins TRBV14 to TRBJ2-1, with D possibly being TRBD1 (5 bases). V was shortened by 5 bases and J by 4 bases, with 9 bases between the two germline ends. Germline lookup yields CDR1 SGHDN and CDR2 FVKESK. This CDR3 is built from 13 residues. CDR3 sequence reads: CASSFDRYNEQFF. CDR3 bases: TGTGCCAGCAGCTTCGACAGATACAATGAGCAGTTCTTC.

This clonotype was counted at least ten times. The gene calls are TRBV6-4 and TRBJ2-2, with TRBD1 as a possible D gene (7 bases). The CDR3 consists of 15 residues. The V gene lost 5 bases and the J gene lost 4 bases, with 14 bases spanning the gap. CDR1 and CDR2 (germline): MRHNA, SNTAGT. CDR3 amino acids: CASSIQGGSTGELFF. DNA for the CDR3: TGTGCCAGCAGTATCCAGGGGGGAAGCACCGGGGAGCTGTTTTTT.

This clonotype was seen repeatedly, ten times or more. The J gene is TRBJ2-3, the V gene TRBV24-1; a possible D gene is TRBD1 (5 bases). This CDR3 is 17 amino acids long. V was pared by 3 bases and J by 0 bases, with 15 bases between. CDR1 is KGHDR, CDR2 SFDVKD, per germline. The CDR3 coding sequence is TGTGCCACCAGTGATGCAGGGAATTCCTTTAGCACAGATACGCAGTATTTT. It translates to CATSDAGNSFSTDTQYF.

The sample holds many counts of this clonotype. The V and J genes are TRBV6-2 or TRBV6-3 and TRBJ2-3, with D perhaps given as TRBD1 or TRBD2 (6 bases each). Trimming cost V 6 bases and J 2 bases, with 15 bases left between them. The CDR3 has 15 amino acids. Germline values: CDR1 MNHEY, CDR2 SVGEGT. DNA of the CDR3: TGTGCCAGCAGAAGTGCGGGACACCACACAGATACGCAGTATTTT. It translates to CASRSAGHHTDTQYF.

The chain's CDR3 is CASSDPLAGGETQYF. The DNA for the CDR3 is TGCGCCAGCAGTGACCCCCTAGCGGGAGGGGAGACCCAGTACTTC. The chain joins TRBV10-2 to TRBJ2-5; 12 bases align to TRBD2. J was trimmed by 5 bases and V by 3 bases; bases with no gene match: 4. The germline V gene has CDR1 WSHSY and CDR2 SAAADI. The CDR3 contains 15 residues.

V is TRBV16 and J is TRBJ1-3, with unresolved D. There are 11 residues in the CDR3. Germline loops: CDR1 KGHSY, CDR2 FQNENV. Trimming removed 7 bases at V and 4 bases at J, with 5 bases between. CDR3 sequence reads: CASKGGNTIYF. CDR3 bases: TGTGCCAGCAAGGGCGGAAACACCATATATTTT.

The chain has TRBV19 and TRBJ2-1; D ambiguous. V lost 2 bases and J lost 3, with 11 bases in between. The germline V gene encodes CDR1 LNHDA and CDR2 SQIVND (reference sequence). The CDR3 length is 15 residues. The CDR3 bases are TGTGCCAGTAGTATACAGAGCGTCGGCTACAATGAGCAGTTCTTC. It is translated as CASSIQSVGYNEQFF.